These 17 T cell receptor beta chains came from one sample sequenced in a study of cytomegalovirus exposure and HLA in healthy donors (dated by TCRdb to 2015 to 2018). To prepare the library, the immunoSEQ multiplex PCR assay was applied. For the multiplex PCR, a mixture combining 60 forward primers for TCR Vbeta segments and 13 reverse primers for TCR Jbeta segments was used. This is the immuneACCESS table as TCRdb keeps it, with only in-frame sequences that have V and J called. A part of the clones is gone; compared with another copy, unresolved V genes explain less than half, and the rest is unexplained. The sample yields around 150,000 clones; 83% were counted once. Clones ranked in the top ten supply less than 2% of the sample. Sequencing was carried out using PBMCs. The receptors originated from a man aged 35-49 years in good health and CMV-seronegative.

The chain is built from TRBV9 and TRBJ1-2; 9 bases are a match to TRBD1. Germline CDR1 is SGDLS and CDR2 is YYNGEE. There are 16 residues in the CDR3. V was pared by 6 bases and J by 6 bases, with 15 bases of the junction left unmatched. CDR3 DNA sequence: TGTGCCAGCAAAGCACCATCCGGGACAGGGAATGATGGCTACACCTTC. It yields the protein CASKAPSGTGNDGYTF. The full variable domain, its missing parts supplied by reference TRBV9 and TRBJ1-2, is DSGVTQTPKHLITATGQRVTLRCSPRSGDLSVYWYQQSLDQGLQFLIQYYNGEERAKGNILERFSAQQFPDLHSELNLSSLELGDSALYFCASKAPSGTGNDGYTFGSGTRLTVV.

The CDR3 sequence is CASRPQGAGSVREQYF. The CDR3, as DNA: TGTGCCAGCAGACCACAGGGGGCGGGGTCGGTACGCGAGCAGTACTTC. The chain links TRBV27 to TRBJ2-7, with 9 positions matching TRBD1. Trimming cost V 6 bases and J 6 bases; bases outside gene matches: 15. This CDR3 has 16 residues. The germline CDR1 and CDR2 sequences are MNHEY and SMNVEV (reference sequence).

The chain recombines TRBV11-3 with TRBJ2-2; 8 positions match TRBD2. J gave up 5 bases and V 3 bases, and 2 bases lay outside the gene matches. The germline V gene has CDR1 SGHNT and CDR2 YENEEA. The CDR3 totals 14 residues. The CDR3 here is CASSFRGGTGELFF. As DNA, the CDR3 is TGTGCCAGCAGCTTCCGGGGGGGGACCGGGGAGCTGTTTTTT.

The chain employs TRBV30 and TRBJ2-7, with 7 bases fitting TRBD1. The CDR3 length is 16 residues. J lost 0 bases, V lost 0 bases, and 8 bases had no gene match. The germline V gene has CDR1 GTSNPN and CDR2 SVGIG (reference sequence). The CDR3 here is CAWSVQGLTSSYEQYF. The CDR3, as DNA: TGTGCCTGGAGTGTACAGGGGTTAACGAGCTCCTACGAGCAGTACTTC.

The CDR3 DNA sequence: TGTGCCAGCGGAGGGGCAGGGAACACCGGGGAGCTGTTTTTT. Translating it yields CASGGAGNTGELFF. The J gene is TRBJ2-2, the V gene TRBV6-5; possibly TRBD2 for D (6 bases). The CDR3 runs to 14 residues. The V end lost 8 bases, the J end lost 1 base, and 11 bases lay between the germline ends. Germline assignment: CDR1 MNHEY and CDR2 SVGAGI.

This clone was seen a handful of times. The V call is TRBV15, the J call TRBJ2-7, with 8 bases lining up with TRBD2. V shed 1 base and J 0 bases; nucleotides not matched to a gene: 8. The CDR3 runs 17 residues. Looked up from germline, CDR1 is LNHNV and CDR2 is YYDKDF (reference sequence). CDR3: CATSRGGAGGRSYEQYF. CDR3 sequence (DNA): TGTGCCACCAGCAGAGGGGGGGCGGGGGGCCGCTCCTACGAGCAGTACTTC.

The chain couples TRBV18 to TRBJ2-7, with 10 bases matching TRBD1. The CDR3 has 15 residues. V lost 3 bases and J lost 0; bases outside the gene matches: 2. The germline gives CDR1 KGHSH, CDR2 LQKENI. The DNA for the CDR3 is TGTGCCAGCTCACCGGGACAGGGGCTCTCCTACGAGCAGTACTTC. Amino acid sequence: CASSPGQGLSYEQYF.

The chain is built from TRBV5-8 and TRBJ2-4, with D tentatively TRBD1 (5 bases). V lost 1 base and J lost 7, with 21 bases in between. Germline V CDR1 and CDR2: SGHTS, YDEGEE. The CDR3 has 17 amino acids. The CDR3 region is CASSLLSYFKKGNIQYF. The DNA of the CDR3 is TGTGCCAGCAGCTTGCTTTCTTATTTTAAAAAGGGGAACATTCAGTACTTC.

A remark on this clone: One end of the junction is discordant with germline, which a read error may explain. The J gene is TRBJ1-2, the V gene TRBV7-9, with D possibly being TRBD1 (5 bases). The CDR3 spans 14 residues. Germline-derived CDR1 and CDR2 are SEHNR and FQNEAQ (reference sequence). The CDR3: CSSSSHNGAYGYTF. The CDR3 DNA follows: TGTTCCAGCAGCTCTCACAATGGGGCCTATGGCTACACCTTC.

The genes are TRBV5-5 and TRBJ2-7, with 7 bases matching TRBD1. Trimming took 2 bases from V and 3 from J; bases not matched to a gene: 8. Germline V lookup: CDR1 SGHKS, CDR2 YYEKEE (reference sequence). This CDR3 comprises 15 residues. Here the CDR3 reads CASSFGYTGDYEQYF. Here the CDR3 DNA reads TGTGCCAGCAGCTTCGGTTATACAGGGGACTACGAGCAGTACTTC.

This chain joins TRBV12-5 and TRBJ2-1; weak D call: TRBD2 (5 bases). Germline CDR1 reads LGHNT; CDR2 reads FRNRAP. V was cut by 2 bases and J by 0 bases, with 14 bases left in between. There are 17 residues in the CDR3. The CDR3 is CASGLPKRTYSYNEQFF. The CDR3 bases are TGTGCTAGTGGTTTGCCGAAGCGGACCTACTCCTACAATGAGCAGTTCTTC. The full variable domain, rest sourced from reference TRBV12-5 and TRBJ2-1, is DARVTQTPRHKVTEMGQEVTMRCQPILGHNTVFWYRQTMMQGLELLAYFRNRAPLDDSGMPKDRFSAEMPDATLATLKIQPSEPRDSAVYFCASGLPKRTYSYNEQFFGPGTRLTVL.

This sequence joins TRBV9 and TRBJ2-5; 12 bases match TRBD2. After removal of 3 bases from V and 4 bases from J, the junction contained 4 bases not matched to a gene. CDR3 size: 15 residues. From germline, CDR1 is SGDLS and CDR2 YYNGEE. The CDR3 loop is CASSASGRVGETQYF. CDR3 in DNA: TGTGCCAGCAGCGCTAGCGGGAGGGTGGGAGAGACCCAGTACTTC. Together with reference TRBV9 and TRBJ2-5, the CDR3 gives the full variable domain: DSGVTQTPKHLITATGQRVTLRCSPRSGDLSVYWYQQSLDQGLQFLIQYYNGEERAKGNILERFSAQQFPDLHSELNLSSLELGDSALYFCASSASGRVGETQYFGPGTRLLVL.

This chain connects TRBV5-1 to TRBJ2-2, with 10 bases fitting TRBD1. The V gene end was trimmed by 4 bases and the J gene end by 6 bases; junction bases not matched to a gene: 6. Germline CDR1 is SGHRS and CDR2 is YFSETQ. This CDR3 contains 15 residues. DNA of the CDR3: TGCGCCAGCAGCGGAAAGGGACAGGGGTCCGGGGAGCTGTTTTTT. Translated, it gives CASSGKGQGSGELFF.

The V call is TRBV19, the J call TRBJ2-7, with a tentative D call TRBD2 (6 bases). Germline loops: CDR1 LNHDA, CDR2 SQIVND (reference sequence). The CDR3 spans 12 residues. The CDR3 bases are TGTGCATCAAGACTAGAGGCCTACGAGCAGTACTTC. As protein: CASRLEAYEQYF.

The chain carries TRBV5-5 and TRBJ2-7; 11 bases are shared with TRBD1. Germline assignment: CDR1 SGHKS and CDR2 YYEKEE (reference sequence). The CDR3 has 15 residues. V trimming: 5 bases; J trimming: 5 bases; junction bases outside the gene matches: 9. CDR3: CASRVGTGGTDEQYF. In DNA form, the CDR3 reads TGTGCCAGCAGGGTTGGGACAGGGGGGACCGACGAGCAGTACTTC. Drawing the rest from reference TRBV5-5 and TRBJ2-7, the complete variable domain is DAGVTQSPTHLIKTRGQQVTLRCSPISGHKSVSWYQQVLGQGPQFIFQYYEKEERGRGNFPDRFSARQFPNYSSELNVNALLLGDSALYLCASRVGTGGTDEQYFGPGTRLTVT.

The chain joins TRBV7-9 to TRBJ2-5; tentative D call: TRBD1 (5 bases). This CDR3 spans 14 amino acids. Germline V CDR1 and CDR2: SEHNR, FQNEAQ (reference sequence). Trimming removed 2 bases from V and 5 bases from J, with 12 bases in between. The CDR3 bases are TGTGCCAGCAGCTTACCCCAGGGTTTGGAGACCCAGTACTTC. Encoded protein: CASSLPQGLETQYF.

The rearrangement links TRBV4-1 to TRBJ2-2; TRBD2 matches at 14 bases. The CDR3 has 18 amino acids. J was trimmed by 3 bases and V by 5 bases; bases with no gene match: 8. Germline V gene lookup returns CDR1 MGHRA and CDR2 YSYEKL. The CDR3, as DNA: TGCGCCAGCAGCATGCGGACTAGCGGGAGGTGGGACACCGGGGAGCTGTTTTTT. Protein: CASSMRTSGRWDTGELFF.